A selection of T cell receptor beta chains follows, all from one sample in a study of patients and donors after allogeneic stem cell transplantation. Using its own MiXCR run on the RT-PCR reads, TCRdb lists one record per CDR3 protein. Among 70,000 to 100,000 distinct CDR3 sequences listed, just under 5% were seen once. What was sequenced was blood, either unsorted or a sorted T cell fraction (not recorded which). The receptors come from a human donor who was either an allogeneic HSCT recipient or a stem cell or donor lymphocyte infusion donor (not recorded which). It is not recorded whose cells these are; they may come from a transplant donor. Each CDR3 is given with its conserved first and last residue.

TRBJ1-5	TRBV19	CASTGTASNQPQHF
TRBJ2-1	TRBV9	CASSAEVTSGNSYNEQFF
TRBJ2-7	TRBV14	CASSLAGTGYEQYF
TRBJ2-3	TRBV13	CASSSRRLAGTDTQYF
TRBJ1-3	TRBV5-5	CASSLAPRQLVGNTIYF
TRBJ2-3	TRBV9	CASSSGASSTDTQYF
TRBJ2-1	TRBV20-1	CSAWTSGNEQFF
TRBJ2-5	TRBV24-1	CATSDSHGQGASGETQYF
TRBJ1-1	TRBV29-1	CSVEGTTGGDTEAFF
TRBJ1-2	TRBV11-2	CASSAAGGRPYGYTF
TRBJ1-1	TRBV12-3/TRBV12-4	CASIATGGTEAFF
TRBJ1-1	TRBV18	CASSLSIGDLTEAFF
TRBJ2-1	TRBV19	CASSRGLAVLQRSSSYNEQFF
TRBJ2-3	TRBV6-1	CASSKLRGTDTQYF
TRBJ2-5	TRBV20-1	CSARDVRDAQETQYF
TRBJ2-7	TRBV20-1	CSARGGQGHEQYF
TRBJ2-1	TRBV7-3	CASSLGDDNEQFF
TRBJ1-5	TRBV20-1	CSAAAGTGLNKPQHF
TRBJ1-2	TRBV6-1	CASRAGTGYGYTF
TRBJ2-5	TRBV15	CATSRDMQETQYF
TRBJ1-1	TRBV11-1	CASSPRDRGPRSSMNTEAFF
TRBJ2-7	TRBV2	CASRRDSLYEQYF
TRBJ1-1	TRBV28	CASSLSRWGNRDTEAFF
TRBJ2-7	TRBV12-3/TRBV12-4	CASSLGGNPTKREQYF
TRBJ2-7	TRBV7-2	CASSLVLVAEQYF
TRBJ2-1	TRBV10-3	CAISWDGDYNEQFF
TRBJ2-7	TRBV11-2	CASSQTGTRSYEQYF
TRBJ1-4	TRBV6-1	CASRNRQTRNEKLFF
TRBJ1-6	TRBV5-6	CASSSTGERSPLHF
TRBJ2-3	TRBV29-1	CSVEDRTSGTTDTQYF
TRBJ1-1	TRBV6-5	CASSSRDRGTTEAFF
TRBJ1-2	TRBV6-5	CASSRQGTAYF
TRBJ2-2	TRBV19	CASDGENTGELFF
TRBJ1-1	TRBV20-1	CSARGQLNTEAFF
TRBJ2-5	TRBV5-1	CASSLERMGQETQYF
TRBJ1-1	TRBV29-1	CSASTGGRSTEAFF
TRBJ1-2	TRBV7-9	CASSSLTRFYGYTF
TRBJ2-5	TRBV6-5	CASSWDYSYAQETQYF
TRBJ2-1	TRBV11-2	CASSPGWTSGVRDYNEQFF
TRBJ2-7	TRBV28	CASSFFGGPEVHLSYEQYF
TRBJ2-3	TRBV5-4	CASSQGAGHYADTQYF
TRBJ2-7	TRBV2	CASTGSLYEQYF
TRBJ2-3	TRBV12-3/TRBV12-4	CASSFGAGASTDTQYF
TRBJ1-1	TRBV5-1	CASSLNENTEAFF